The 28 T cell receptor beta chains below were found in one sample sequenced in a study of molecular identifiers for immune sequencing clone quantification (dated by TCRdb to 2016 to 2018). Receptor amplification or capture employed PCR. The reads were generated on an Illumina HiSeq 4000. The public reads were quality trimmed at Q25 with fastp and then assembled into clones with MiXCR by TCRdb, keeping productive beta chains. Rows with one shared CDR3 protein collapse into an entry with the most common genes and DNA. This sample holds more than 50,000 distinct CDR3 sequences; roughly a fifth were observed only once. About 1.3% of the sample is held by the ten biggest clonotypes. Material for sequencing was naive CD8+ T cells from blood, with Jurkat cell RNA spiked in. Interpreted using the paper, the cell subset or site label stands for: FACS-sorted CD8+CD4-CCR7+CD45RA+ naive T cells. These receptors all come from a human donor in good health. Some libraries in this study had Jurkat cell RNA spiked in.

This clonotype appeared many times. J is TRBJ2-7 and V is TRBV7-9; TRBD2 matches at 15 bases. CDR3 size: 19 residues. V lost 4 bases, J lost 0 bases, and 10 bases stayed unmatched. The germline V gene encodes CDR1 SEHNR and CDR2 FQNEAQ (reference sequence). The CDR3 region is CASSYTGTSGRSDSYEQYF. CDR3 in DNA: TGTGCCAGCAGCTACACCGGGACTAGCGGGAGGTCCGACTCCTACGAGCAGTACTTC.

In this sample, this clonotype turned up many times. The CDR3 loop is CASSLPGLAGFDSYEQYF. The DNA for the CDR3 is TGTGCCAGCAGTTTACCGGGACTAGCGGGGTTTGACTCCTACGAGCAGTACTTC. The V gene is TRBV6-6, the J gene TRBJ2-7; 13 bases fit TRBD2. J was trimmed by 0 bases and V by 4 bases; bases with no gene match: 9. The CDR3 loop spans 18 amino acids. Germline V lookup: CDR1 MNHNY, CDR2 SVGAGI (reference sequence).

Many counts were recorded for this clonotype. V usage is TRBV12-3 or TRBV12-4 and J usage is TRBJ2-5; D is unresolved. With 5 bases removed from V and 9 bases from J, the gap between germline ends came to 10 bases. The CDR3 covers 11 residues. The CDR3 reads CASSPGPSQYF. Here the CDR3 DNA reads TGTGCCAGCAGTCCAGGCCCCTCCCAGTACTTC.

Regarding this clonotype: A much larger clone differs from this one at a single base, so this may be a read error. The chain joins TRBV5-4 to TRBJ2-5; D gene unclear. Germline V gives CDR1 SGHNT, CDR2 YYREEE (reference sequence). The CDR3 extends over 17 amino acids. V lost 7 bases to trimming and J lost 4 bases, with 26 bases between them. CDR3 region: CASGTRNTTSWVETQYF. The CDR3 nucleotides are TGTGCCAGCGGTACTCGGAACACCACCTCCTGGGTAGAGACCCAGTACTTC.

CDR3 bases: TGTGCCAGCAGCCCGTGGACTAGCGGAATACTAGGCGCAGTTACGCAGTATTTT. Encoded protein: CASSPWTSGILGAVTQYF. The chain couples TRBV7-6 to TRBJ2-3, with TRBD2 matching over 10 bases. V dropped 5 bases and J dropped 8; count of bases not matched to a gene: 19. This CDR3 region has 18 residues. Germline V CDR1 and CDR2: SGHVS, FNYEAQ.

The V and J genes are TRBV18 and TRBJ2-2; D may be TRBD2 (6 bases). The ends were cut back, 2 bases at V and 5 bases at J, with 18 bases in the middle. Germline lookup yields CDR1 KGHSH and CDR2 LQKENI. CDR3 size: 17 residues. Here the CDR3 reads CASSPFGGSRTTGELFF. The CDR3 DNA follows: TGTGCCAGCTCACCATTTGGAGGGAGCCGAACAACCGGGGAGCTGTTTTTT.

This clonotype showed up many times. The chain has TRBV7-8 and TRBJ1-5, with D unclear. The germline gives CDR1 SGHVS, CDR2 FQNEAQ. Between the trimmed V and J ends, which lost 1 base and 1 base, there was a span of 11 bases. CDR3 size: 16 residues. For the CDR3, the DNA is TGTGCCAGCAGCTTAGGGGGTTTAGGGAGCAATCAGCCCCAGCATTTT. Protein: CASSLGGLGSNQPQHF. Drawing the rest from reference TRBV7-8 and TRBJ1-5, the complete variable domain is GAGVSQSPRYKVAKRGQDVALRCDPISGHVSLFWYQQALGQGPEFLTYFQNEAQLDKSGLPSDRFFAERPEGSVSTLKIQRTQQEDSAVYLCASSLGGLGSNQPQHFGDGTRLSIL.

In the case of this clonotype: At one end the junction does not follow the germline gene, possibly because of a read error. CDR3 in DNA: TGTGCCAGCAGCTTAGGCCCTGGCGGGGGCAACTACAATGAGCGGTTCTTC. It translates to CASSLGPGGGNYNERFF. The rearrangement links TRBV13 to TRBJ2-1, with TRBD2 as a possible D gene (7 bases). The V gene's germline CDR1 is PRHDT and CDR2 FYEKMQ (reference sequence). This CDR3 is 17 amino acids long.

This clonotype was counted a few times. This sequence joins TRBV7-9 and TRBJ2-7, with TRBD2 identical over 8 bases. This CDR3 contains 15 residues. Germline V gives CDR1 SEHNR, CDR2 FQNEAQ (reference sequence). V shed 3 bases, J shed 2 bases, and the junction held 6 bases outside the gene matches. The CDR3 spells CASSLTSEPPYEQYF. The CDR3 bases are TGTGCCAGCAGCTTGACTAGCGAACCACCCTACGAGCAGTACTTC.

The table lists this clonotype with many counts. CDR3 DNA: TGTGCCATCAGTGAGGCCGCCTACGAGCAGTACTTC. It is translated as CAISEAAYEQYF. V and J are TRBV10-3 and TRBJ2-7; unclear D gene. This CDR3 has 12 amino acids. The V end was cut by 2 bases, the J end by 2 bases, with 4 bases between. Germline loops: CDR1 ENHRY, CDR2 SYGVKD.

This clonotype was recorded many times. The genes are TRBV29-1 and TRBJ1-2, with a possible D match to TRBD1 (5 bases). Germline V gene sequence: CDR1 SQVTM, CDR2 ANQGSEA. The CDR3 runs 13 residues. V gave up 4 bases and J gave up 1 base, with 10 bases separating them. In nucleotides, the CDR3 is TGCAGCGTTGTCCAGGGACTTAACTATGGCTACACCTTC. As protein: CSVVQGLNYGYTF.

There are a few counts of this clonotype. This may come from a read error, since a much larger clone is one base off. This chain joins TRBV20-1 and TRBJ1-1, with D maybe TRBD1 (5 bases). This CDR3 contains 13 residues. Germline V gene data show CDR1 as DFQATT and CDR2 as SNEGSKA (reference sequence). CDR3 nucleotides: TGCTGTGCTAGTGGTGGGACGAACACTGAAGCTTTCTTT. This codes for CCASGGTNTEAFF.

This clonotype has ten or more counts. V is TRBV27 and J is TRBJ2-3, with no clear D. Germline V gives CDR1 MNHEY, CDR2 SMNVEV (reference sequence). The CDR3 runs 13 residues. Trimming took off 5 bases at V and 10 bases at J, with 16 bases between the two ends. The CDR3 nucleotides are TGTGCCAGCAGTCCCCTAGGGTCGTTCGCGCAGTATTTT. Encoded protein: CASSPLGSFAQYF.

This chain links TRBV4-2 with TRBJ1-1; 9 nucleotides agree with TRBD1. The V and J ends lost 2 bases and 3 bases, in that order; junction bases with no gene match: 7. The CDR3 is 16 amino acids. Looked up from germline, CDR1 is LGHNA and CDR2 is YNFKEQ. CDR3 loop: CASSQLGQGTYTEAFF. CDR3 in DNA: TGTGCCAGCAGCCAACTGGGACAGGGAACGTACACTGAAGCTTTCTTT.

This clonotype was seen ten or more times. The CDR3 nucleotides are TGCGCCAGCAGTGATGGAGGGAGGAACGAAGAGACCCAGTACTTC. This encodes CASSDGGRNEETQYF. V and J are TRBV10-1 and TRBJ2-5, with D possibly matching TRBD2 (6 bases). Trimming pared 3 bases from V and 3 bases from J, leaving 14 bases between. The CDR3 consists of 15 residues. Germline lookup yields CDR1 WNHNN and CDR2 SYGVQD (reference sequence).

In this sample, this clonotype turned up a few times. This chain uses TRBV7-8 with TRBJ2-7; TRBD2 might be the D (7 bases). The germline V gene encodes CDR1 SGHVS and CDR2 FQNEAQ. Trimming removed 5 bases at V and 4 bases at J, with 15 bases between. This CDR3 has 14 amino acids. CDR3 loop: CASSGGGRVYEQYF. The CDR3 DNA is TGTGCCAGCAGCGGGGGCGGGAGAGTATACGAGCAGTACTTC.

This clonotype occurred many times. The chain has TRBV3-1 and TRBJ2-7; a weak D match, TRBD2 (6 bases). The CDR3 spans 13 residues. Trimming left V 5 bases short and J 6 bases short, with 14 bases between. Looked up from germline, CDR1 is LGHDT and CDR2 is YNNKEL (reference sequence). DNA of the CDR3: TGTGCCAGCAGCGATTCCCCGGGGGTCGAGCAGTACTTC. It specifies CASSDSPGVEQYF.

On this clonotype itself: A much larger clone lies one base from this, so it may be a read error. The rearrangement uses TRBV4-3 and TRBJ1-3, with D tentatively TRBD1 (5 bases). This CDR3 spans 14 amino acids. Germline V gene lookup returns CDR1 LGHNA and CDR2 YSLEER. CDR3 in amino acids: CASSQDGGGNAIYF. As DNA, the CDR3 is TGCGCCAGCAGCCAAGATGGGGGAGGAAACGCCATATATTTT.

This clonotype was counted many times. This chain links TRBV4-1 with TRBJ2-1, with TRBD1 matching 9 bases. The V segment lost 6 bases and the J segment 5 bases; nucleotides outside the gene matches: 8. The CDR3 is 15 residues long. CDR1 MGHRA and CDR2 YSYEKL come from the germline V gene. Here the CDR3 DNA reads TGCGCCAGCAGAAACCTTGACAGGGGGAACAATGAGCAGTTCTTC. Translating it yields CASRNLDRGNNEQFF.

This clonotype occurred a few times. This may come from a read error, since a much larger clone is one base off. This chain joins TRBV4-3 and TRBJ2-1, with D possibly being TRBD1 or TRBD2 (5 bases each). This CDR3 is built from 13 residues. Germline values: CDR1 LGHNA, CDR2 YSLEER. Trimming left V 8 bases short and J 10 bases short, with 18 bases between. The DNA of the CDR3 is TGCGCCAGCGGCCCTTCTCCCGGGACCGAGCAGTTCTTC. Translation gives CASGPSPGTEQFF.

Regarding this clonotype: A read error may account for a junction end that differs from germline. This chain links TRBV4-1 with TRBJ2-1; either TRBD1 or TRBD2 may fit D (5 bases each). The germline gives CDR1 MGHRA, CDR2 YSYEKL. CDR3 size: 14 residues. CDR3 nucleotide sequence: TGCGCCAGCAGCCAAGGCGCTAGAGGGGATGAGCAGCTCTTC. Protein sequence: CASSQGARGDEQLF.

The chain carries TRBV7-9 and TRBJ2-1; TRBD1 might be the D (5 bases). V shed 6 bases and J shed 8 bases, with 11 bases lying between them. There are 12 residues in the CDR3. Germline V CDR1 and CDR2: SEHNR, FQNEAQ (reference sequence). CDR3 sequence: CASRIGVDEQFF. CDR3 DNA sequence: TGTGCCAGCAGGATAGGGGTCGATGAGCAGTTCTTC. Together with reference TRBV7-9 and TRBJ2-1, the CDR3 gives the full variable domain: DTGVSQNPRHKITKRGQNVTFRCDPISEHNRLYWYRQTLGQGPEFLTYFQNEAQLEKSRLLSDRFSAERPKGSFSTLEIQRTEQGDSAMYLCASRIGVDEQFFGPGTRLTVL.

This clonotype was seen ten or more times. The chain combines TRBV7-8 with TRBJ2-5; tentatively, D is TRBD2 (5 bases). This CDR3 is 16 amino acids long. With 5 bases removed from V and 5 bases from J, the gap between germline ends came to 21 bases. Germline assignment: CDR1 SGHVS and CDR2 FQNEAQ. As DNA, the CDR3 is TGTGCCAGCAGCCCGCCAGTGGCGGGTAGTGGGGAGACCCAGTACTTC. It specifies CASSPPVAGSGETQYF.

This clonotype was detected only once. The chain has TRBV12-5 and TRBJ2-1; D remains ambiguous. Germline V gene sequence: CDR1 LGHNT, CDR2 FRNRAP. V lost 0 bases, J lost 8 bases, and 23 bases lay in between. The CDR3 is 18 residues long. CDR3 DNA: TGTGCTAGTGGTTTGGTATCCCTGGCCCCACTGCTCTTGGATGAGCAGTTCTTC. Amino acid sequence: CASGLVSLAPLLLDEQFF. Supplemented by reference TRBV12-5 and TRBJ2-1, the full variable domain reads DARVTQTPRHKVTEMGQEVTMRCQPILGHNTVFWYRQTMMQGLELLAYFRNRAPLDDSGMPKDRFSAEMPDATLATLKIQPSEPRDSAVYFCASGLVSLAPLLLDEQFFGPGTRLTVL.

This clonotype was seen ten or more times. This chain links TRBV9 with TRBJ2-2; D may be TRBD1 or TRBD2 (5 bases each). CDR3 length equals 16 residues. Per germline, CDR1 SGDLS and CDR2 YYNGEE. V shed 4 bases and J shed 1 base, with 14 bases lying between them. The DNA for the CDR3 is TGTGCCAGCAGCTTTACCGGGACGGGGAACACCGGGGAGCTGTTTTTT. Protein: CASSFTGTGNTGELFF.

This clonotype was counted a few times. The CDR3 loop is CASSQGTSGSESYNEQFF. CDR3 bases: TGCGCCAGCAGCCAAGGGACTAGCGGGAGTGAATCCTACAATGAGCAGTTCTTC. This chain joins TRBV4-3 and TRBJ2-1; 13 bases fit TRBD2. The V and J ends lost 1 base and 1 base, in that order; junction bases with no gene match: 4. This CDR3 region has 18 residues. Per the germline V gene, CDR1 is LGHNA and CDR2 is YSLEER.

V gene TRBV27 combines with J gene TRBJ2-3; D possibly corresponds to TRBD1 (6 bases). Trimming cost V 3 bases and J 6 bases, with 25 bases left between them. The CDR3 is 18 amino acids. The germline V gene has CDR1 MNHEY and CDR2 SMNVEV (reference sequence). CDR3 region: CASSLTSAGAFRPDTQYF. The DNA for the CDR3 is TGTGCCAGCAGTTTGACTTCCGCAGGGGCCTTTCGTCCCGATACGCAGTATTTT.

This clonotype was recorded once. A much bigger clone sits one base away, suggesting this may be a read error. The gene calls are TRBV6-6 and TRBJ2-7, with 7 bases lining up with TRBD1. This CDR3 spans 17 amino acids. Germline CDR1 MNHNY, CDR2 SVGAGI (reference sequence). The CDR3 here is CASSPDNPSLTGDEQCF. The CDR3, as DNA: TGTGCCAGCAGTCCAGACAACCCGTCCCTCACAGGGGACGAGCAGTGCTTC.